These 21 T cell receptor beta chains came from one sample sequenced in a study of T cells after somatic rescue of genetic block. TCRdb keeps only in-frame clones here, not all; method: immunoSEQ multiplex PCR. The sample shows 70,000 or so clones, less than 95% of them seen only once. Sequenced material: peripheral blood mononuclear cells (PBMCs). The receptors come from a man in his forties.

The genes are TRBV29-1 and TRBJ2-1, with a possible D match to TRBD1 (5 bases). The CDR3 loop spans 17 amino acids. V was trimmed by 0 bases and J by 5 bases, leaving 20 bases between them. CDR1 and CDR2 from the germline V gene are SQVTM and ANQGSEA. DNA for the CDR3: TGCAGCGTTGAAGATCAGTTAAGGACACGAATCGACAATGAGCAGTTCTTC. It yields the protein CSVEDQLRTRIDNEQFF.

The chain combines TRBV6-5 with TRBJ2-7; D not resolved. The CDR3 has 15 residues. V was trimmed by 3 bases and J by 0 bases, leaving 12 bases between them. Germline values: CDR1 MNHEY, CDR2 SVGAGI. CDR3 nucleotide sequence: TGTGCCAGCAGTTATGTCTCGGGCCGCTCCTACGAGCAGTACTTC. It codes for CASSYVSGRSYEQYF.

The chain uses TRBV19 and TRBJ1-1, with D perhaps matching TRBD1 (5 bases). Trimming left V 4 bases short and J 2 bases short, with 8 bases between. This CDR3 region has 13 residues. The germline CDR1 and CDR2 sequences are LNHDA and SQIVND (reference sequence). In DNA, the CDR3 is TGTGCCAGTAGTACAGGGCTTAACACTGAAGCTTTCTTT. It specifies CASSTGLNTEAFF.

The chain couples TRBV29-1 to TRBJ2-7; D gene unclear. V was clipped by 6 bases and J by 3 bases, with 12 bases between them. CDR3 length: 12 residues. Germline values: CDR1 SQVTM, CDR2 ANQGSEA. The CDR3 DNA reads TGCAGCGTCGACGTGGTTGGCTACGAGCAGTACTTC. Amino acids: CSVDVVGYEQYF.

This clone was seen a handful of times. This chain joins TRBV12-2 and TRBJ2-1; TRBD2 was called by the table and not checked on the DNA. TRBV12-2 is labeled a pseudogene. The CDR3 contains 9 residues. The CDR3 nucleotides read TGTGCATCCCTCAATGAGCAGTTCTTC. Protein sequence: CASLNEQFF.

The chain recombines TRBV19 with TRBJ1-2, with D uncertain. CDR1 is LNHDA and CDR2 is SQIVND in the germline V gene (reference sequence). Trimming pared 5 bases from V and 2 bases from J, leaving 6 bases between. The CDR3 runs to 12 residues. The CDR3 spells CASSPRNYGYTF. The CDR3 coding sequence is TGTGCCAGTAGTCCCCGAAACTATGGCTACACCTTC.

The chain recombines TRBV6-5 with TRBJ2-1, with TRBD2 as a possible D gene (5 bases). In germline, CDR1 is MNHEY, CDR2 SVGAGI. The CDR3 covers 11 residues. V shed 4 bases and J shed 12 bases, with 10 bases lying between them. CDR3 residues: CASSSRLTQFF. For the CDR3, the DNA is TGTGCCAGCAGTTCTCGACTAACGCAGTTCTTC.

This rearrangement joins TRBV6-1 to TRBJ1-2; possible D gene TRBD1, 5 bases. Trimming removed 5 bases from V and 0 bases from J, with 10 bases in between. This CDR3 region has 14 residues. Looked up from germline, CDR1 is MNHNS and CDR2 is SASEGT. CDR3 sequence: CASSSFRANYGYTF. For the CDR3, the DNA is TGTGCCAGCAGTTCCTTCAGGGCTAACTATGGCTACACCTTC.

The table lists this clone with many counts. The CDR3 coding sequence is TGTGCCAGCAGACCCGGGACGAATAGCAATCAGCCCCAGCATTTT. The encoded protein is CASRPGTNSNQPQHF. V and J are TRBV28 and TRBJ1-5; D is perhaps TRBD1 (5 bases). The V and J ends lost 6 bases and 0 bases respectively, with 12 bases between them. Germline-derived CDR1 and CDR2 are MDHEN and SYDVKM. The CDR3 loop spans 15 amino acids. The full variable domain, its missing parts supplied by reference TRBV28 and TRBJ1-5, is DVKVTQSSRYLVKRTGEKVFLECVQDMDHENMFWYRQDPGLGLRLIYFSYDVKMKEKGDIPEGYSVSREKKERFSLILESASTNQTSMYLCASRPGTNSNQPQHFGDGTRLSIL.

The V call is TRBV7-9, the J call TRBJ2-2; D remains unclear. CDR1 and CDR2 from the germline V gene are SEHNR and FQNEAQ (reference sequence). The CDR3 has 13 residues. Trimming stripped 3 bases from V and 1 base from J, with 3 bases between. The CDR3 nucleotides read TGTGCCAGCAGCTTTCTGAACACCGGGGAGCTGTTTTTT. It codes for CASSFLNTGELFF.

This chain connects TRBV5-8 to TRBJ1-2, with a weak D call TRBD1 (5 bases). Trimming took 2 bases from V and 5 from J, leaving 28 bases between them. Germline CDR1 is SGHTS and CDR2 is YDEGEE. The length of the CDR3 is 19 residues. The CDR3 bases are TGTGCCAGCAGCTTTGCAGGGCTTCGTGGGGGAGAGACTCGGTATGGCTACACCTTC. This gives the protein CASSFAGLRGGETRYGYTF. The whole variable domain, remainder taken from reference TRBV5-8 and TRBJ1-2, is EAGVTQSPTHLIKTRGQQATLRCSPISGHTSVYWYQQALGLGLQFLLWYDEGEERNRGNFPPRFSGRQFPNYSSELNVNALELEDSALYLCASSFAGLRGGETRYGYTFGSGTRLTVV.

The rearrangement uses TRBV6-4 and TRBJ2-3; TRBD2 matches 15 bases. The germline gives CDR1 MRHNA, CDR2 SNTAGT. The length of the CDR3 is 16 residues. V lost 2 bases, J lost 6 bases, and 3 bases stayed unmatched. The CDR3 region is CASSDGTSGGSDTQYF. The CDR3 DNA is TGTGCCAGCAGTGACGGGACTAGCGGGGGGTCGGATACGCAGTATTTT.

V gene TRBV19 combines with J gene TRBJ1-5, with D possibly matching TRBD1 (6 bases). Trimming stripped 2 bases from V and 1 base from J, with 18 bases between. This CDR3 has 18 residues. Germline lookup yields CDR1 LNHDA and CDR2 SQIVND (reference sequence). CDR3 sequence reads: CASSINQGRLWSNQPQHF. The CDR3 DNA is TGTGCCAGTAGTATAAATCAGGGGCGATTGTGGAGCAATCAGCCCCAGCATTTT.

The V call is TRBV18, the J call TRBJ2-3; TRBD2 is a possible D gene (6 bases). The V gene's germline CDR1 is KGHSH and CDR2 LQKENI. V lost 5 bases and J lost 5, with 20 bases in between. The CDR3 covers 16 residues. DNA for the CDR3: TGTGCCAGCTCAAGCTCTCCGGAGGGCCGGGTAGATACGCAGTATTTT. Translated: CASSSSPEGRVDTQYF.

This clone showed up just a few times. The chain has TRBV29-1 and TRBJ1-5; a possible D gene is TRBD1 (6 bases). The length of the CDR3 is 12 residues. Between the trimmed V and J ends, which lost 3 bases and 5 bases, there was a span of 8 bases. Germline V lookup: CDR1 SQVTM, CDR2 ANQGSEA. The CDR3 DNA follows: TGCAGCGTTGATGCAGGGGATCAGCCCCAGCATTTT. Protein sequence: CSVDAGDQPQHF.

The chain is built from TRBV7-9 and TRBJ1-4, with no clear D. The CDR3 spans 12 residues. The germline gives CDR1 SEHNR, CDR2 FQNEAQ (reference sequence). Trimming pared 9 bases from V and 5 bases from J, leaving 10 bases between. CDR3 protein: CASTVGNEKLFF. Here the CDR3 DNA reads TGTGCCAGTACGGTAGGGAATGAAAAACTGTTTTTT.

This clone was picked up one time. The DNA of the CDR3 is TGTGCCAGCAGAGGACTAGCGGGTCTTTCTGAGCAGTTCTTC. Protein sequence: CASRGLAGLSEQFF. The V call is TRBV6-1, the J call TRBJ2-1; 11 bases agree with TRBD2. The CDR3 contains 14 residues. V lost 6 bases, J lost 9 bases, and 7 bases stayed unmatched. The germline V gene has CDR1 MNHNS and CDR2 SASEGT.

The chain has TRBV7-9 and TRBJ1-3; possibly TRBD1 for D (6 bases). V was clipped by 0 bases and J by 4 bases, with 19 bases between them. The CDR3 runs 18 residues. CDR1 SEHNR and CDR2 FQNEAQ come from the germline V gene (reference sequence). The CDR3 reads CASSLAEAAGARGNTIYF. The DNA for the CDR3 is TGTGCCAGCAGCTTAGCGGAAGCCGCAGGGGCGCGAGGAAACACCATATATTTT. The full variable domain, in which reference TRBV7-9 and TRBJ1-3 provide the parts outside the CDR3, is DTGVSQNPRHKITKRGQNVTFRCDPISEHNRLYWYRQTLGQGPEFLTYFQNEAQLEKSRLLSDRFSAERPKGSFSTLEIQRTEQGDSAMYLCASSLAEAAGARGNTIYFGEGSWLTVV.

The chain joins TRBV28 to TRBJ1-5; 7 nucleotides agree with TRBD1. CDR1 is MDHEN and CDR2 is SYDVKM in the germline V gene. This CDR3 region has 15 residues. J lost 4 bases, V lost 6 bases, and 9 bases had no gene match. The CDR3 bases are TGTGCCAGCAGACGTGCCGGGACAGAGAATCAGCCCCAGCATTTT. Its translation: CASRRAGTENQPQHF. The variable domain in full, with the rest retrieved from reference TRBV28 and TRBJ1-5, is DVKVTQSSRYLVKRTGEKVFLECVQDMDHENMFWYRQDPGLGLRLIYFSYDVKMKEKGDIPEGYSVSREKKERFSLILESASTNQTSMYLCASRRAGTENQPQHFGDGTRLSIL.

The CDR3 spells CASSAGGAPDTQYF. In DNA, the CDR3 is TGCGCCAGCAGTGCCGGGGGGGCCCCAGATACGCAGTATTTT. The chain combines TRBV10-1 with TRBJ2-3; 8 bases agree with TRBD2. This CDR3 spans 14 amino acids. Trimming cost V 4 bases and J 4 bases; bases outside gene matches: 4. Germline CDR1 is WNHNN and CDR2 is SYGVQD (reference sequence).

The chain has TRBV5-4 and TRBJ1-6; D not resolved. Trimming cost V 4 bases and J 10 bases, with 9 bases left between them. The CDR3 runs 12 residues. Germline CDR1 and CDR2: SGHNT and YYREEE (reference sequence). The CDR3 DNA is TGTGCCAGCAGCCGTGACACCTCACCCCTCCACTTT. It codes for CASSRDTSPLHF.